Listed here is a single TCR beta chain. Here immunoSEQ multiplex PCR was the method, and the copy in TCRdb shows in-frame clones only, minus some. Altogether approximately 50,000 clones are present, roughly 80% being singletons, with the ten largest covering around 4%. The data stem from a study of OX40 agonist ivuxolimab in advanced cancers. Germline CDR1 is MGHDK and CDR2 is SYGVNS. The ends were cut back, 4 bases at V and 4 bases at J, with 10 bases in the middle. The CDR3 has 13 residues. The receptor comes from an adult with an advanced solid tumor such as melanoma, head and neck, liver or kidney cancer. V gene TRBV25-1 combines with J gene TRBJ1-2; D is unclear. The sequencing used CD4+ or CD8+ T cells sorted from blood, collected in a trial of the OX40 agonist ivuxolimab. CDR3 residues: CASSGGLSYGYTF. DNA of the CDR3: TGTGCCAGCAGTGGTGGATTATCCTATGGCTACACCTTC.